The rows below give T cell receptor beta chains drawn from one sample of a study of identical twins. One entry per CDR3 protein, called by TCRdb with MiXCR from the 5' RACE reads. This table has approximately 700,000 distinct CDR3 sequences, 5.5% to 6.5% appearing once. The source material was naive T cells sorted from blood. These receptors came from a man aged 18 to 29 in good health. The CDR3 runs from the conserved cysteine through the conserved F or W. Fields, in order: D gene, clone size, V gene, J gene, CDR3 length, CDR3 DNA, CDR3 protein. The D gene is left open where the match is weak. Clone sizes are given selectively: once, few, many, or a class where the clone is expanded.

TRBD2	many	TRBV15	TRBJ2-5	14	TGTGCCACCAGCAGACTAGCGGGAGGCGAGACCCAGTACTTC	CATSRLAGGETQYF
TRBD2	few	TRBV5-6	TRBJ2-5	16	TGTGCCAGCAGCTCCGGGGGGGGCCCGGTCAAGAAGACCCAGTACTTC	CASSSGGGPVKKTQYF
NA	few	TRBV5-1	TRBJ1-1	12	TGCGCCAGCAGAGGGGCCGAGGTAGGGGCTTTCTTT	CASRGAEVGAFF
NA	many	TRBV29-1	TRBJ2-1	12	TGCAGCGTTACGACAGATTACAATGAGCAGTTCTTC	CSVTTDYNEQFF
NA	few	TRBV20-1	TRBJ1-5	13	TGCAGTGCTAGAGGGGCCGGGGGTCAGCCCCAGCATTTT	CSARGAGGQPQHF
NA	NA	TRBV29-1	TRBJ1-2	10	TGCAGCGTCCTCGGGAAGGGCTACACCTTC	CSVLGKGYTF
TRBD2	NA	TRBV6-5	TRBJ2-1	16	TGTGCCAGCAGTTACTCGCTAGCGGGAGGTGAGAATGAGCAGTTCTTC	CASSYSLAGGENEQFF
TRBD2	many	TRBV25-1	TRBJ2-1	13	TGTGCCAGCAGCGGGACTAATTTCAATGAGCAGTTCTTC	CASSGTNFNEQFF
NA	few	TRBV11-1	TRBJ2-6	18	TGTGCCAGCAGCAGCACCCGGACAGTTCAAACTGGGGCCAACGTCCTGACTTTC	CASSSTRTVQTGANVLTF
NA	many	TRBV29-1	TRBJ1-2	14	TGCAGCGTTGAATACGACACAGGGCCAGGGGGCTACACCTTC	CSVEYDTGPGGYTF
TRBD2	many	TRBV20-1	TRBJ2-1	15	TGCAGTGTTCTCAGGCCTAGCGGGAGGTGGAATGAGCAGTTCTTC	CSVLRPSGRWNEQFF
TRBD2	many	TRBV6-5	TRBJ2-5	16	TGTGCCAGCAGTTACGTGGCTAGCGGGTCCCAAGAGACCCAGTACTTC	CASSYVASGSQETQYF
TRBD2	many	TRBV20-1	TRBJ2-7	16	TGCAGTGCTAGGGGCAGACTAGCGGGAAACTCCTACGAGCAGTACTTC	CSARGRLAGNSYEQYF
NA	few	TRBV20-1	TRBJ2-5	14	TGCAGTGCTGGGGGGGGGCTCGGAAGAGAGACCCAGTACTTC	CSAGGGLGRETQYF
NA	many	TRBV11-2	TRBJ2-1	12	TGTGCCAGCAGCGTCAGGGGCAATGAGCAGTTCTTC	CASSVRGNEQFF
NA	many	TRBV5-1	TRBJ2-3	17	TGCGCCAGCAGCAGACCAACAGGGAAAACTAGCACAGATACGCAGTATTTT	CASSRPTGKTSTDTQYF
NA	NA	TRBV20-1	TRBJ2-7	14	TGCAGTGCTAGAGATGACGTTCACCAGCACGAGCAGTACTTC	CSARDDVHQHEQYF